Following are 29 T cell receptor beta chains from one sample sequenced in a study of lymphopenia after photon versus proton radiotherapy. Using immunoSEQ multiplex PCR, the repertoire was profiled, and TCRdb retains in-frame clones only, with some absent. The sample includes more than 20,000 clones, 85% of them seen just once. The sequencing here drew on peripheral blood, taken from a patient treated with photon-based radiotherapy. The receptors were gathered from a man in his 60s with pancreatic cancer.

This clone is a singleton in its sample. The chain links TRBV29-1 to TRBJ1-1; D is perhaps TRBD1 (6 bases). This CDR3 comprises 13 residues. Germline V gives CDR1 SQVTM, CDR2 ANQGSEA. Here the CDR3 reads CSVSRGPNTEAFF. The CDR3 DNA reads as TGCAGTGTTTCTCGGGGGCCAAACACTGAAGCTTTCTTT.

The chain carries TRBV11-2 and TRBJ1-3; perhaps TRBD1 as D (5 bases). Germline-derived CDR1 and CDR2 are SGHAT and FQNNGV. Deletions cut 3 bases from V and 6 bases from J, with 12 bases between. The CDR3 length is 14 residues. Written as DNA, the CDR3 is TGTGCCAGCAGCTTGCAAAGGGGTTTAAACACCATATATTTT. It yields the protein CASSLQRGLNTIYF.

This rearrangement joins TRBV5-1 to TRBJ2-5; D gene ambiguous. The CDR3 totals 13 residues. Germline CDR1 SGHRS, CDR2 YFSETQ. V gave up 4 bases and J gave up 2 bases, with 9 bases separating them. The CDR3 loop is CASSPAIQETQYF. The CDR3 nucleotides are TGCGCCAGCAGCCCCGCTATTCAAGAGACCCAGTACTTC.

CDR3 bases: TGTGCCAGTAGACAGCGGGACAGGGCAGAGACCCAGTACTTC. It yields the protein CASRQRDRAETQYF. This chain links TRBV19 with TRBJ2-5, with 9 bases aligning to TRBD1. Trimming removed 6 bases from V and 4 bases from J; junction bases left unmatched: 6. Germline-derived CDR1 and CDR2 are LNHDA and SQIVND (reference sequence). CDR3 size: 14 residues. The variable domain in full, with the rest retrieved from reference TRBV19 and TRBJ2-5, is DGGITQSPKYLFRKEGQNVTLSCEQNLNHDAMYWYRQDPGQGLRLIYYSQIVNDFQKGDIAEGYSVSREKKESFPLTVTSAQKNPTAFYLCASRQRDRAETQYFGPGTRLLVL.

This clone was detected only once. The chain links TRBV7-9 to TRBJ2-5, with TRBD2 identical over 8 bases. With 3 bases clipped from V and 6 bases from J, the junction kept 6 bases outside the gene matches. CDR3 length: 14 residues. Germline lookup yields CDR1 SEHNR and CDR2 FQNEAQ (reference sequence). The CDR3 DNA reads as TGTGCCAGCAGCTTGGCCGCGGGGGGAAAGACCCAGTACTTC. Amino acid sequence: CASSLAAGGKTQYF.

The rearrangement joins TRBV5-1 to TRBJ1-3; TRBD1 matches at 7 bases. V lost 0 bases to trimming and J lost 11 bases; unmatched junction nucleotides: 5. From germline, CDR1 is SGHRS and CDR2 YFSETQ. CDR3 length: 13 amino acids. CDR3 amino acids: CASSLDRGDAIYF. In DNA form, the CDR3 reads TGCGCCAGCAGCTTGGACAGGGGAGATGCCATATATTTT.

In its sample, this clone was seen once. The rearrangement links TRBV19 to TRBJ2-7; no reliable D call. CDR3 length: 13 amino acids. The V gene's germline CDR1 is LNHDA and CDR2 SQIVND (reference sequence). Trimming left V 7 bases short and J 3 bases short, with 13 bases between. CDR3 nucleotides: TGTGCCAGTACCCCGGCGTTAGGCTACGAGCAGTACTTC. Its translation: CASTPALGYEQYF.

The chain recombines TRBV4-2 with TRBJ2-7, with D unclear. The germline V gene encodes CDR1 LGHNA and CDR2 YNFKEQ. The ends were cut back, 4 bases at V and 5 bases at J, with 12 bases in the middle. The CDR3 covers 13 residues. Written as DNA, the CDR3 is TGTGCCAGCAGCCCTAGAGGTATCCACGAGCAGTACTTC. As protein: CASSPRGIHEQYF.

The V and J genes are TRBV29-1 and TRBJ2-7; possible D gene TRBD2, 6 bases. V dropped 1 base and J dropped 3 bases, with 10 bases sitting between them. CDR3 length equals 13 residues. In germline, CDR1 is SQVTM, CDR2 ANQGSEA. The CDR3 DNA is TGCAGCGTTGAAGGCGGGCGGGACTACGAGCAGTACTTC. Translating gives CSVEGGRDYEQYF.

This clone was seen a single time. The chain couples TRBV2 to TRBJ1-4; D may be TRBD1 (5 bases). The length of the CDR3 is 15 residues. Germline loops: CDR1 SNHLY, CDR2 FYNNEI. Trimming took off 2 bases at V and 0 bases at J, with 7 bases between the two ends. CDR3: CASSERDSTNEKLFF. In DNA, the CDR3 is TGTGCCAGCAGTGAAAGGGACTCAACTAATGAAAAACTGTTTTTT. Drawing the rest from reference TRBV2 and TRBJ1-4, the complete variable domain is EPEVTQTPSHQVTQMGQEVILRCVPISNHLYFYWYRQILGQKVEFLVSFYNNEISEKSEIFDDQFSVERPDGSNFTLKIRSTKLEDSAMYFCASSERDSTNEKLFFGSGTQLSVL.

J is TRBJ2-1 and V is TRBV1; the table's D call of TRBD1 was not tested on the DNA. TRBV1 counts as a pseudogene. The CDR3 length is 16 residues. The CDR3 sequence: CTSSHLGGQGIPEQFF. CDR3 sequence (DNA): TGCACCAGCAGCCACCTCGGGGGACAGGGGATACCTGAGCAGTTCTTC.

The V call is TRBV5-4, the J call TRBJ2-1; D perhaps matches TRBD2 (6 bases). The CDR3 length is 14 residues. Trimming removed 4 bases at V and 3 bases at J, with 11 bases between. CDR1 and CDR2 from the germline V gene are SGHNT and YYREEE (reference sequence). The CDR3 protein is CASSLAGLYNEQFF. CDR3 coding DNA: TGTGCCAGCAGCCTCGCGGGGCTCTACAATGAGCAGTTCTTC.

V usage is TRBV30 and J usage is TRBJ1-2; 8 nucleotides match TRBD1. CDR3 length equals 17 residues. Germline V gene data show CDR1 as GTSNPN and CDR2 as SVGIG (reference sequence). J gave up 2 bases and V 5 bases, and 16 bases lay outside the gene matches. CDR3 loop: CAWDKIWTGRNNYGYTF. In DNA form, the CDR3 reads TGTGCCTGGGATAAGATCTGGACAGGGAGGAACAACTATGGCTACACCTTC.

V gene TRBV29-1 combines with J gene TRBJ1-1; 9 bases agree with TRBD1. With 7 bases clipped from V and 0 bases from J, the junction kept 9 bases outside the gene matches. Germline V CDR1 and CDR2: SQVTM, ANQGSEA. The CDR3 spans 15 residues. CDR3 DNA: TGCAGCGCGGGACAGGGCTGGGGCATGAACACTGAAGCTTTCTTT. Amino acids: CSAGQGWGMNTEAFF.

This chain joins TRBV6-4 and TRBJ2-3, with 8 positions matching TRBD2. From germline, CDR1 is MRHNA and CDR2 SNTAGT. Trimming removed 0 bases from V and 2 bases from J; junction bases left unmatched: 1. The CDR3 is 15 residues long. CDR3 loop: CASSDSAGATDTQYF. Written as DNA, the CDR3 is TGTGCCAGCAGTGACTCAGCGGGGGCCACAGATACGCAGTATTTT.

The rearrangement links TRBV19 to TRBJ1-5; 7 bases map to TRBD1. This CDR3 has 16 residues. Trimming cost V 7 bases and J 3 bases; bases outside gene matches: 12. Germline CDR1 is LNHDA and CDR2 is SQIVND (reference sequence). The CDR3 protein is CASTTFETGINQPQHF. The DNA for the CDR3 is TGTGCCAGTACTACCTTCGAGACAGGGATCAATCAGCCCCAGCATTTT.

The V gene is TRBV19, the J gene TRBJ2-3; 11 bases line up with TRBD1. CDR1 and CDR2 from the germline V gene are LNHDA and SQIVND (reference sequence). J gave up 6 bases and V 7 bases, and 3 bases lay outside the gene matches. CDR3 length: 13 residues. CDR3 bases: TGTGCCAGTACTGGACAGGGGGCGGATACGCAGTATTTT. This encodes CASTGQGADTQYF.

This chain joins TRBV7-9 and TRBJ2-5; TRBD2 matches 8 bases. This CDR3 region has 16 residues. Per the germline V gene, CDR1 is SEHNR and CDR2 is FQNEAQ (reference sequence). Trimming took 2 bases from V and 2 from J; bases not matched to a gene: 7. This CDR3 reads CASSLSAGDQQETQYF. The CDR3, as DNA: TGTGCCAGCAGCTTATCAGCGGGGGACCAACAAGAGACCCAGTACTTC.

V is TRBV7-9 and J is TRBJ2-5; unclear D gene. Germline CDR1 reads SEHNR; CDR2 reads FQNEAQ (reference sequence). V lost 3 bases and J 5 bases, leaving 10 bases between the germline ends. CDR3 length: 13 amino acids. The CDR3: CASSLAEMETQYF. CDR3 coding DNA: TGTGCCAGCAGCTTGGCGGAAATGGAGACCCAGTACTTC.

The chain links TRBV6-4 to TRBJ2-1, with D maybe TRBD1 (6 bases). Per germline, CDR1 MRHNA and CDR2 SNTAGT. The length of the CDR3 is 16 residues. Between the trimmed V and J ends, which lost 6 bases and 9 bases, there was a span of 24 bases. The CDR3: CASSYQQGLGFGEQFF. The DNA of the CDR3 is TGTGCCAGCAGCTACCAGCAGGGGTTAGGTTTCGGTGAGCAGTTCTTC.

The table lists this clone with a count of one. The CDR3 DNA follows: TGCGCCAGCAGCTTGGGTCACCGGGATTACGAGCAGTACTTC. Translating gives CASSLGHRDYEQYF. The rearrangement links TRBV5-1 to TRBJ2-7; a weak D match, TRBD2 (5 bases). The V gene lost 0 bases and the J gene lost 4 bases, with 11 bases spanning the gap. Germline V gives CDR1 SGHRS, CDR2 YFSETQ. The CDR3 spans 14 residues.

The rearrangement uses TRBV10-3 and TRBJ1-2; D unclear. Germline V gives CDR1 ENHRY, CDR2 SYGVKD. The CDR3 is 12 residues long. Trimming shortened V by 2 bases and J by 3 bases, and 4 bases separated the two germline ends. CDR3 residues: CAISEEYYGYTF. The CDR3 DNA reads TGTGCCATCAGTGAGGAATACTATGGCTACACCTTC.

The V gene is TRBV6-6, the J gene TRBJ2-7; TRBD1 aligns across 8 bases. The V gene end was trimmed by 8 bases and the J gene end by 3 bases; junction bases not matched to a gene: 6. The CDR3 runs to 13 residues. The germline CDR1 and CDR2 sequences are MNHNY and SVGAGI (reference sequence). For the CDR3, the DNA is TGTGCCAGCCGGACAGGGCATGACTACGAGCAGTACTTC. This gives the protein CASRTGHDYEQYF.

This rearrangement joins TRBV7-9 to TRBJ2-5; 7 bases fit TRBD1. Trimming at V came to 3 bases and at J to 5 bases, leaving 9 bases not matched to a gene. Germline lookup yields CDR1 SEHNR and CDR2 FQNEAQ (reference sequence). This CDR3 is 15 amino acids long. CDR3 region: CASSFWTGGTETQYF. The DNA of the CDR3 is TGTGCCAGCAGCTTTTGGACAGGTGGAACGGAGACCCAGTACTTC.

This clone has a handful of counts. The DNA of the CDR3 is TGTGCCAGCAGCTTGCGGGGGGCGTATTCACCCCTCCACTTT. This gives the protein CASSLRGAYSPLHF. V and J are TRBV5-6 and TRBJ1-6, with D perhaps matching TRBD1 (6 bases). CDR3 size: 14 residues. Per the germline V gene, CDR1 is SGHDT and CDR2 is YYEEEE. V was cut by 1 base and J by 8 bases, with 10 bases left in between.

The chain uses TRBV30 and TRBJ1-1; D perhaps matches TRBD1 (6 bases). CDR1 and CDR2 from the germline V gene are GTSNPN and SVGIG (reference sequence). The CDR3 runs to 13 residues. V dropped 5 bases and J dropped 8 bases, with 18 bases sitting between them. CDR3 in amino acids: CAWDRYRVIEAFF. In nucleotides, the CDR3 is TGTGCCTGGGACCGCTACAGGGTTATAGAAGCTTTCTTT.

The V and J genes are TRBV30 and TRBJ1-2; D not certain. In germline, CDR1 is GTSNPN, CDR2 SVGIG (reference sequence). This CDR3 region has 13 residues. The germline V and J ends were trimmed by 2 bases and 4 bases, with 11 bases remaining between them. CDR3 sequence: CAWSYSYSYGYTF. CDR3 bases: TGTGCCTGGAGTTACAGCTATTCCTATGGCTACACCTTC.

J is TRBJ1-1 and V is TRBV18; possible D gene TRBD1, 6 bases. Trimming left V 1 base short and J 3 bases short, with 12 bases between. CDR1 and CDR2 from the germline V gene are KGHSH and LQKENI. The CDR3 loop spans 15 amino acids. The CDR3 here is CASSPLDSTHTEAFF. DNA of the CDR3: TGTGCCAGCTCACCACTGGACAGTACACACACTGAAGCTTTCTTT.

The J gene is TRBJ1-2, the V gene TRBV4-3; perhaps TRBD1 as D (5 bases). Germline V gives CDR1 LGHNA, CDR2 YSLEER. Trimming stripped 3 bases from V and 9 bases from J, with 17 bases between. The CDR3 totals 14 residues. CDR3 in amino acids: CASSQVAGSESYTF. The DNA for the CDR3 is TGCGCCAGCAGCCAGGTCGCAGGGTCCGAGAGCTACACCTTC.